This TCR beta chain was found in a study of cytomegalovirus exposure and HLA in healthy donors. Overall study findings and caveats: Later on, a genetic analysis was performed. It linked a missense variant in DCLRE1C with V- and J-gene trimming of TCR beta. An apparent linkage of common viral pathogens to several of the most significant clusters emerged in a later analysis. Reportedly, cytomegalovirus status was diagnosed with high sensitivity and specificity.

Trimming left V 2 bases short and J 5 bases short, with 16 bases between. CDR1 and CDR2 (germline): SGHRS, YFSETQ. The CDR3 loop spans 15 amino acids. Samples came from healthy bone marrow donors. The PCR made use of 60 Vbeta and 13 Jbeta primers. Measured with immunoSEQ multiplex PCR; TCRdb has only the in-frame clones, and not every one. The table shows about 160,000 clones, with around four fifths occurring only once. Details on this clone: Its antigen is not identified.

The J gene is TRBJ2-5, the V gene TRBV5-1; D might be TRBD2 (6 bases). The specimen was PBMCs. The clonotype comes from a woman aged 18-29 years in good health and CMV-seronegative. The CDR3 here is CASSFQSRERETQYF. The CDR3 coding sequence is TGCGCCAGCAGCTTTCAAAGTCGGGAGCGGGAGACCCAGTACTTC.